This entry concerns a single T cell receptor beta chain. Its specificity is not known. The sample is drawn from a study of T-cell reconstitution after alpha-beta-depleted transplantation in children. Study outcomes and limitations: From newly produced T cells came most of the T-cell counts and diversity one year after transplant. It was surviving recipient T cells and thymic progenitors that gave some patients high TCRbeta diversity at day 60.

Molecular barcoding with unique molecular identifiers was used for the TCRbeta library. TCRdb itself ran the PCR reads through MiXCR, one entry per CDR3 protein. The sample lists about 420,000 distinct CDR3 sequences; 15% to 20% were seen once. The V and J ends lost 3 bases and 6 bases respectively, with 16 bases between them. In germline, CDR1 is SGDLS, CDR2 YYNGEE. The CDR3 covers 15 residues. V is TRBV9 and J is TRBJ2-1, with D possibly being TRBD1 or TRBD2 (5 bases each). This clonotype was sampled from a boy in the first two years of life who had a stem cell transplant for Wiskott-Aldrich syndrome, so the T cells may come from the graft donor. This specimen consisted of PBMCs, mostly from graft donor cells, obtained 360 days after TCRalphabeta/CD19-depleted stem cell transplant. CDR3 nucleotide sequence: TGTGCCAGCAGCGCCGGGACCAGCCAGGCCAATGAGCAGTTCTTC. This encodes CASSAGTSQANEQFF.